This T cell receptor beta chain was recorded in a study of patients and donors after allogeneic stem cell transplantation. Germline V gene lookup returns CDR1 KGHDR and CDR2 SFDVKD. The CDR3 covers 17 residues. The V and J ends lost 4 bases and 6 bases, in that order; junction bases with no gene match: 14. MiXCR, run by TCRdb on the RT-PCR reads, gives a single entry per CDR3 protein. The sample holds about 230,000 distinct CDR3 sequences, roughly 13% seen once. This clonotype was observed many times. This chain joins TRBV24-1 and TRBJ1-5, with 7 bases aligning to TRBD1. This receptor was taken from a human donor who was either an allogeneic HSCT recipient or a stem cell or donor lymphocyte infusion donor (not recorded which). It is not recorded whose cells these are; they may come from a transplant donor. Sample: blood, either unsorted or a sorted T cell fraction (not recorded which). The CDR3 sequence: CATSEAGGGGTIQPQHF. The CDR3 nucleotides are TGTGCCACCAGTGAGGCCGGGGGAGGGGGCACGATTCAGCCCCAGCATTTT.